The 13 T cell receptor beta chains presented below share a single source sample, sequenced in a study of type 1 and type 2 diabetes patients. Genomic DNA was the PCR template. Amplification of the beta chain CDR3 used 30 forward and 13 reverse multiplex primers. TCRdb passed the multiplex PCR reads through MiXCR, listing each CDR3 protein once. The data contain under 300,000 distinct CDR3 sequences, roughly 48% of them singletons. The source material was peripheral blood mononuclear cells (PBMCs). The receptors stem from a man younger than 35 with type 2 diabetes.

This clonotype occurred a few times. The chain uses TRBV2 and TRBJ2-1, with TRBD2 as a possible D gene (5 bases). Germline V gives CDR1 SNHLY, CDR2 FYNNEI. This CDR3 has 13 amino acids. Deletions cut 7 bases from V and 0 bases from J, with 7 bases between. The CDR3 DNA sequence: TGTGCCAGCACGGGAAGCTCCTACAATGAGCAGTTCTTC. It yields the protein CASTGSSYNEQFF.

The gene calls are TRBV10-1 and TRBJ1-1; 7 nucleotides match TRBD1. CDR3 length equals 13 residues. Germline V gene sequence: CDR1 WNHNN, CDR2 SYGVQD (reference sequence). Unmatched junction bases numbered 5, after V lost 6 bases and J lost 4 bases. The CDR3 here is CASREGQTTEAFF. CDR3 in DNA: TGCGCCAGCAGAGAGGGACAGACCACTGAAGCTTTCTTT.

The genes are TRBV28 and TRBJ1-1; D unclear. Germline loops: CDR1 MDHEN, CDR2 SYDVKM. V was cut by 8 bases and J by 0 bases, with 13 bases left in between. The CDR3 is made up of 14 amino acids. This chain's CDR3 is CASPSSGLNTEAFF. CDR3 DNA sequence: TGTGCCAGCCCCTCGTCAGGATTGAACACTGAAGCTTTCTTT. Looking up the rest from reference TRBV28 and TRBJ1-1 gives the full variable domain: DVKVTQSSRYLVKRTGEKVFLECVQDMDHENMFWYRQDPGLGLRLIYFSYDVKMKEKGDIPEGYSVSREKKERFSLILESASTNQTSMYLCASPSSGLNTEAFFGQGTRLTVV.

The chain employs TRBV14 and TRBJ2-7; D may be TRBD1 (7 bases). This CDR3 is built from 15 residues. The V gene's germline CDR1 is SGHDN and CDR2 FVKESK. The V end lost 0 bases, the J end lost 4 bases, and 13 bases lay between the germline ends. CDR3 nucleotides: TGTGCCAGCAGCCAAGACAGGGGGGACGCGTACGAGCAGTACTTC. This translates into CASSQDRGDAYEQYF.

The chain combines TRBV15 with TRBJ2-7; possibly TRBD1 for D (6 bases). V lost 0 bases and J 3 bases, leaving 12 bases between the germline ends. CDR3 length equals 15 residues. Germline V lookup: CDR1 LNHNV, CDR2 YYDKDF (reference sequence). The CDR3 here is CATSRDLGHVYEQYF. In DNA, the CDR3 is TGTGCCACCAGCAGAGATCTGGGACATGTCTACGAGCAGTACTTC. The full variable domain, in which reference TRBV15 and TRBJ2-7 provide the parts outside the CDR3, is DAMVIQNPRYQVTQFGKPVTLSCSQTLNHNVMYWYQQKSSQAPKLLFHYYDKDFNNEADTPDNFQSRRPNTSFCFLDIRSPGLGDTAMYLCATSRDLGHVYEQYFGPGTRLTVT.

This chain connects TRBV4-1 to TRBJ2-1; tentatively, D is TRBD2 (6 bases). In germline, CDR1 is MGHRA, CDR2 YSYEKL. The CDR3 consists of 15 residues. The germline V and J ends were trimmed by 2 bases and 2 bases, with 10 bases remaining between them. The CDR3 protein is CASSQWDSPYNEQFF. CDR3 nucleotides: TGCGCCAGCAGCCAATGGGACTCCCCCTACAATGAGCAGTTCTTC.

The chain is built from TRBV5-8 and TRBJ1-2; D unclear. In germline, CDR1 is SGHTS, CDR2 YDEGEE. With 1 base removed from V and 7 bases from J, the gap between germline ends came to 11 bases. The CDR3 is 13 residues long. The CDR3 region has the DNA TGTGCCAGCAGCTTGAGTGCGGGTCTTGGCTACACCTTC. Its protein is CASSLSAGLGYTF.

As regards this clonotype: Given a much more abundant clone one base away, this may be a read error. The genes are TRBV29-1 and TRBJ2-1; D possibly corresponds to TRBD1 (7 bases). V gave up 3 bases and J gave up 6 bases, with 18 bases separating them. This CDR3 is 15 amino acids long. Germline V gives CDR1 SQVTM, CDR2 ANQGSEA. CDR3 protein: CSVELWPGGGNEQFF. The DNA of the CDR3 is TGCAGCGTTGAGTTGTGGCCAGGGGGAGGCAATGAGCAGTTCTTC.

Points on this clonotype: The junction departs from germline at one end; a sequencing error may be responsible. The rearrangement uses TRBV12-3 or TRBV12-4 and TRBJ1-1; tentative D call: TRBD1 (5 bases). The CDR3 is 16 residues long. CDR3 sequence (DNA): TGTGCTAGTGGTTTCTCTTACGGGGCAAAGAACACTGAGGCTTTCTTT. The encoded protein is CASGFSYGAKNTEAFF.

The rearrangement links TRBV4-1 to TRBJ1-1; possibly TRBD1 for D (5 bases). Trimming took 0 bases from V and 0 from J, leaving 8 bases between them. The CDR3 contains 15 residues. Germline CDR1 reads MGHRA; CDR2 reads YSYEKL. The CDR3 DNA follows: TGCGCCAGCAGCCAAGAGGGACGTATGAACACTGAAGCTTTCTTT. Translating it yields CASSQEGRMNTEAFF.

The chain joins TRBV29-1 to TRBJ1-1; maybe TRBD1 (5 bases). Germline CDR1 SQVTM, CDR2 ANQGSEA. The V and J ends lost 2 bases and 0 bases respectively, with 10 bases between them. The length of the CDR3 is 14 residues. This CDR3 reads CSVEQGTMNTEAFF. The CDR3 DNA reads TGCAGCGTTGAACAGGGAACCATGAACACTGAAGCTTTCTTT.

Worth noting for this clonotype: At one boundary the junction diverges from the germline segment, which might be a read error. The V gene is TRBV19, the J gene TRBJ1-6; TRBD1 might be the D (6 bases). The CDR3 has 14 residues. CDR1 LNHDA and CDR2 SQIVND come from the germline V gene (reference sequence). In DNA, the CDR3 is TGTGCCAGTAGTACCGGACAGTCTAATTCATCCCTCCACTTT. Translation: CASSTGQSNSSLHF.

This clonotype was seen a few times. This chain joins TRBV5-1 and TRBJ1-1; D ambiguous. CDR1 and CDR2 from the germline V gene are SGHRS and YFSETQ. Trimming cost V 0 bases and J 0 bases, with 6 bases left between them. This CDR3 has 14 residues. The CDR3 here is CASSLVELNTEAFF. The CDR3 DNA is TGCGCCAGCAGCTTGGTCGAACTGAACACTGAAGCTTTCTTT.